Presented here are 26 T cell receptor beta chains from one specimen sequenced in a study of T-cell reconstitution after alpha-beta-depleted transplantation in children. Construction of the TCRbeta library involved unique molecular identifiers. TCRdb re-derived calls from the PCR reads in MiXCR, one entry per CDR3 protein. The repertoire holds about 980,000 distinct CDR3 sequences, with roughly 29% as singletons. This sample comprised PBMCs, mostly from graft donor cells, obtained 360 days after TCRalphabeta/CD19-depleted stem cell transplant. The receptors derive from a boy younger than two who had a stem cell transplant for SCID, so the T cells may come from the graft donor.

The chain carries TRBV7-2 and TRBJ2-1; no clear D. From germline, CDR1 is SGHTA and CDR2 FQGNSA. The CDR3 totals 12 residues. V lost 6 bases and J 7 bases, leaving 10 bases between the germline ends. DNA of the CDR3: TGTGCCAGCAGGGCCACGAGAAATGAGCAGTTCTTC. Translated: CASRATRNEQFF.

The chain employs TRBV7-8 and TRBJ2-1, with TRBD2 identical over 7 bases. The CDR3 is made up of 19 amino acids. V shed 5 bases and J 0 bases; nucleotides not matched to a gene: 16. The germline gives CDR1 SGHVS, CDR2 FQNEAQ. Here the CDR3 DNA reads TGTGCCAGCAGCCCGTTGACTAGCCCAAAAGCCAACTCCTACAATGAGCAGTTCTTC. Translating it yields CASSPLTSPKANSYNEQFF. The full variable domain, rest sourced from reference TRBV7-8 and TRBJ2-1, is GAGVSQSPRYKVAKRGQDVALRCDPISGHVSLFWYQQALGQGPEFLTYFQNEAQLDKSGLPSDRFFAERPEGSVSTLKIQRTQQEDSAVYLCASSPLTSPKANSYNEQFFGPGTRLTVL.

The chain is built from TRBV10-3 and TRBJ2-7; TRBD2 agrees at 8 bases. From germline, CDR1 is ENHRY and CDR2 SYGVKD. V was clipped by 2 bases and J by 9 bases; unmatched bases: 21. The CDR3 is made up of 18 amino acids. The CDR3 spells CAISEDVRRASGRIGQYF. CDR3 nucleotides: TGTGCCATCAGTGAGGACGTCCGTAGGGCTAGCGGGCGAATAGGGCAGTACTTC.

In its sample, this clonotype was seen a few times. CDR3 residues: CASSLDESQGADTQYF. Written as DNA, the CDR3 is TGTGCCAGCAGTTTGGATGAGAGTCAGGGGGCGGATACGCAGTATTTT. V is TRBV12-3 or TRBV12-4 and J is TRBJ2-3, with TRBD1 matching over 8 bases. With 3 bases clipped from V and 6 bases from J, the junction kept 11 bases outside the gene matches. The CDR3 length is 16 residues.

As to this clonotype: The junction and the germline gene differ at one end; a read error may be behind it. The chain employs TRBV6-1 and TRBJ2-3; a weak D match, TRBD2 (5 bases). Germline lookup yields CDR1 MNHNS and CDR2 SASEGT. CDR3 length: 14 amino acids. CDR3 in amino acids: CASSPLLQRSNPEF. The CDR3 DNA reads TGTGCCAGCAGCCCACTTCTTCAGCGGTCCAACCCGGAATTT.

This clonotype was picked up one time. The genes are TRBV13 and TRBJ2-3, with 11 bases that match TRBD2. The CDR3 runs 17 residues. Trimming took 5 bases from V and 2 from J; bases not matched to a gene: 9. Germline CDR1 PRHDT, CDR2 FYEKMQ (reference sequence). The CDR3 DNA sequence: TGTGCCAGCAGCACCCGGGGACTAGCGGACTACACAGATACGCAGTATTTT. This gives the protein CASSTRGLADYTDTQYF.

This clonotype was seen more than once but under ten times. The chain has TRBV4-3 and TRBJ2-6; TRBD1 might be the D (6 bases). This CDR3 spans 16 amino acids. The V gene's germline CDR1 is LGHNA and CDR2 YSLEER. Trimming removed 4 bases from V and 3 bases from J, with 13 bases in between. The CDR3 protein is CASSLRGGFGANVLTF. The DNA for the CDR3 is TGCGCCAGCAGCCTCAGGGGTGGATTTGGGGCCAACGTCCTGACTTTC.

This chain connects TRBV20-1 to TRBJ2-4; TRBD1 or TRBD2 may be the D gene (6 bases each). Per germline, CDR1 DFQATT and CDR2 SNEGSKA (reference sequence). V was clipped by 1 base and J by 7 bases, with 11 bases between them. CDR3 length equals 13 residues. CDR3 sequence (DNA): TGCAGTGCTAGAGTAGGGGGGCTGAACATTCAGTACTTC. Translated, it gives CSARVGGLNIQYF.

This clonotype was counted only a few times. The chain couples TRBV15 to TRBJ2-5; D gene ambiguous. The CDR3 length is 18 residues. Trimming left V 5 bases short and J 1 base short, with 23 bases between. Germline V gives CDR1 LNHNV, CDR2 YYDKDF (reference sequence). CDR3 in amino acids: CATSPLKVGYLFQETQYF. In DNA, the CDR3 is TGTGCCACCAGCCCTCTTAAGGTGGGATACCTGTTCCAAGAGACCCAGTACTTC.

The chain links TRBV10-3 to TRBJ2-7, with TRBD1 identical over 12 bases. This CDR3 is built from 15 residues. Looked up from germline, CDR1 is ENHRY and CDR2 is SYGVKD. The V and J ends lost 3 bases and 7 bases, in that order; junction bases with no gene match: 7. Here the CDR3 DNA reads TGTGCCATCAGTGAATTGGGACAGGGGGCCTCGGAGCAGTACTTC. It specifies CAISELGQGASEQYF.

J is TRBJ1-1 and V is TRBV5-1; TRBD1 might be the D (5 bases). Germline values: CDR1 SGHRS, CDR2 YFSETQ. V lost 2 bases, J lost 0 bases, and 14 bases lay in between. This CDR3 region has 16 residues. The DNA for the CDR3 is TGCGCCAGCAGCTTTCGGCAGGGTGTAATGAACACTGAAGCTTTCTTT. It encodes CASSFRQGVMNTEAFF.

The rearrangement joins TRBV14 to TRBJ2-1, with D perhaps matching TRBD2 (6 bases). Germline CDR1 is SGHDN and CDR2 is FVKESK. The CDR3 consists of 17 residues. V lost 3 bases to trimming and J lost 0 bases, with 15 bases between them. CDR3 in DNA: TGTGCCAGCAGCCACCTCGGGGGTCCGGTCTCCTACAATGAGCAGTTCTTC. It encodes CASSHLGGPVSYNEQFF.

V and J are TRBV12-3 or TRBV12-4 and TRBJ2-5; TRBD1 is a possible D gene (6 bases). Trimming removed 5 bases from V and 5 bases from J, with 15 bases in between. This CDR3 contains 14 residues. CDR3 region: CASSLQGKTETQYF. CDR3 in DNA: TGTGCCAGCAGTCTACAGGGAAAGACTGAGACCCAGTACTTC.

The CDR3 protein is CASSPGGEAGFTDTQYF. The CDR3 bases are TGCGCCAGCAGTCCAGGGGGGGAAGCGGGGTTCACAGATACGCAGTATTTT. The V call is TRBV4-3, the J call TRBJ2-3; D possibly matches TRBD1 or TRBD2 (7 bases each). V was shortened by 6 bases and J by 2 bases, with 21 bases between the two germline ends. Germline CDR1 LGHNA, CDR2 YSLEER. The CDR3 sequence is 17 residues long.

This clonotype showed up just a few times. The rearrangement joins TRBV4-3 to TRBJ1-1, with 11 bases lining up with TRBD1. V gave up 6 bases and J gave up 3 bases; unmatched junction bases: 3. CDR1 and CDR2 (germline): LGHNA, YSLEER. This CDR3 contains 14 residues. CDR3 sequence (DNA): TGCGCCAGCAGACCGGGACAGGGGGACACTGAAGCTTTCTTT. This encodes CASRPGQGDTEAFF.

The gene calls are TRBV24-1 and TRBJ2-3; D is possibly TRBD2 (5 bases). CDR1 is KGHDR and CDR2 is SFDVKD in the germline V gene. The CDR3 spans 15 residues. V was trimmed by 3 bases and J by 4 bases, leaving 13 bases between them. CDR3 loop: CATSDNAGEPDTQYF. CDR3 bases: TGTGCCACCAGTGATAATGCGGGTGAGCCAGATACGCAGTATTTT.

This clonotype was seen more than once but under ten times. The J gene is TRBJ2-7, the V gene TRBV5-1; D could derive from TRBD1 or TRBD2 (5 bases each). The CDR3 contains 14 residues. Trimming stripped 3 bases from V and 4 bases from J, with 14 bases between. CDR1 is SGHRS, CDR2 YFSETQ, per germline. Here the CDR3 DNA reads TGCGCCAGCAGCTCCCGGGACGGGCCTTACGAGCAGTACTTC. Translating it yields CASSSRDGPYEQYF.

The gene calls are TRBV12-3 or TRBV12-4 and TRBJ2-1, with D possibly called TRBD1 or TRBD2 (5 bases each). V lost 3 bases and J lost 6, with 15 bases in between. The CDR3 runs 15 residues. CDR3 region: CASSFPAGAINEQFF. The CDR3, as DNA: TGTGCCAGCAGTTTCCCCGCCGGGGCCATCAATGAGCAGTTCTTC.

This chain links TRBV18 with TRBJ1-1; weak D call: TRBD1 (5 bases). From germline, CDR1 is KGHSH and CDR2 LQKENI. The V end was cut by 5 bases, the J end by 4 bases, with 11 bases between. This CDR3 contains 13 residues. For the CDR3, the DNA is TGTGCCAGCTCAGGGGGAGCGGGCACTGAAGCTTTCTTT. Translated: CASSGGAGTEAFF.

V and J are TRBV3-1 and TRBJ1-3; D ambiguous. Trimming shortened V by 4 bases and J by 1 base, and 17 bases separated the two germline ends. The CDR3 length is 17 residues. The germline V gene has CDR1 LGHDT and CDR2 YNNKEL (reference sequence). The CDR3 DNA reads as TGTGCCAGCAGCCCTCTGGCTGGGATAACGTCTGGAAACACCATATATTTT. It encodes CASSPLAGITSGNTIYF.

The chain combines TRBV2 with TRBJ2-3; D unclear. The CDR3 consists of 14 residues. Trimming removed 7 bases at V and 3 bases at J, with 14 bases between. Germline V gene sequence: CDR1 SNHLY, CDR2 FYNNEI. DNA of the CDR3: TGTGCCAGCAATCAGGCAGTCCTTACAGATACGCAGTATTTT. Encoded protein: CASNQAVLTDTQYF.

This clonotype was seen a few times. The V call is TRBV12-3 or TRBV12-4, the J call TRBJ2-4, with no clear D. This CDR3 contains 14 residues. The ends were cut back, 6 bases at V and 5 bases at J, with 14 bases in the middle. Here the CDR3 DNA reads TGTGCCAGCAGCCCACTCCCCGGCCAAAACATTCAGTACTTC. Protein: CASSPLPGQNIQYF.

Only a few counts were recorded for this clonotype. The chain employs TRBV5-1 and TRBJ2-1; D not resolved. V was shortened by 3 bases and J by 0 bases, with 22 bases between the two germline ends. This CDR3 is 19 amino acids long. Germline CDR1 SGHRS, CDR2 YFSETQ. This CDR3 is CASSSPVYGQLNSYNEQFF. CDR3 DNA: TGCGCCAGCAGCTCACCCGTATACGGGCAGTTGAACTCCTACAATGAGCAGTTCTTC.

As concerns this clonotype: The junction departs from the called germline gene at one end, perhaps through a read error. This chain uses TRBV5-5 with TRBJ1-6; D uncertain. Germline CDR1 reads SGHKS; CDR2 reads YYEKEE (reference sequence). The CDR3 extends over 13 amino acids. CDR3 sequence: CASSLLDNSPLPF. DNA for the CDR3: TGTGCCAGCAGCTTGTTGGATAATTCACCCCTCCCCTTT.

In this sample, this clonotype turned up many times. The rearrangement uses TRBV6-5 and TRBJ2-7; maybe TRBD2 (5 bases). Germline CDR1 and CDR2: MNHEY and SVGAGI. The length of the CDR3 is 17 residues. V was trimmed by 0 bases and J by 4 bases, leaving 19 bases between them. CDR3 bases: TGTGCCAGCAGTTACTCGAAGGTAGCGAGAGACTGGTACGAGCAGTACTTC. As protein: CASSYSKVARDWYEQYF.

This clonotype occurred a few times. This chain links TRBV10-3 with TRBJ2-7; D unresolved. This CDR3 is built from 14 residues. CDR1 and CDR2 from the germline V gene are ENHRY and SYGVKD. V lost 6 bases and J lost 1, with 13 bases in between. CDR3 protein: CAIRAEEGSYEQYF. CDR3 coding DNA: TGTGCCATCAGGGCAGAAGAAGGTTCCTACGAGCAGTACTTC.